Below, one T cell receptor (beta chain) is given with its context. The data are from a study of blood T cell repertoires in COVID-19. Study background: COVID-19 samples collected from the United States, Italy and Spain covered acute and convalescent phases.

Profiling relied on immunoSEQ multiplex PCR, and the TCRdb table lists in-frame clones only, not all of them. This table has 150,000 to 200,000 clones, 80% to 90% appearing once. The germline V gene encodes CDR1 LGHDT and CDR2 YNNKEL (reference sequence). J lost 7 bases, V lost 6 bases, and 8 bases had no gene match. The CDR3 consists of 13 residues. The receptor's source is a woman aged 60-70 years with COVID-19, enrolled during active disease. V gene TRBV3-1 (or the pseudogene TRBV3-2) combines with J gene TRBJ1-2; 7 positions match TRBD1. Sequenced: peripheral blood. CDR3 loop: CASRTTGMGGYTF. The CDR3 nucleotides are TGTGCCAGCAGAACGACAGGGATGGGTGGCTACACCTTC.